This T cell receptor beta chain stems from a study of CD8+CD57+ T cells in acquired aplastic anemia (dated by TCRdb to about 2018). Context from the whole study: Extracted DNA from sorted CD4+ and CD8+ cells averaged 3.2 ug, ranging from roughly 0.2 to 30 ug. CD8+CD57+ expansion was defined as a frequency above the mean frequency observed in healthy subjects.

The germline V gene provides CDR1 ENHRY and CDR2 SYGVKD. The CDR3 spans 16 residues, from the cysteine through the phenylalanine. Just the 48-base CDR3 DNA is kept, in frame starting at base 1. The V end gives up 2 bases and the J end 5 bases, leaving 10 bases in the junction not matched to a gene. This clonotype was recorded a few times. Its antigen remains undetermined. Per-base qualities were not stored, and no clone one base away is much larger. Profiling of TCR beta VDJ combinations and CDR3 sequences used genomic DNA as the template. An Illumina HiSeq 2000 was used for TCR repertoire sequencing. In the source study's methods: TRBV/TRBJ rearrangement plots, CDR3 size and DJ length profiles, and Simpson's diversity index were used to assess repertoires. The immunodominant clone was defined as the most abundant DNA sequence in deep sequencing data. CDR3 amino acid sequences were screened for sharing across subjects and compared with published repertoires and the VDJdb database. TCRdb handled the public reads itself, with Q25 trimming in fastp and clone calling in MiXCR, and kept productive beta chains. Each record represents a unique CDR3 protein, reported with the most common genes and DNA among its rows. Here the V and J calls rest on TCRdb's processing, not on the authors' analysis. In all, the sample holds approximately 95,000 distinct CDR3 sequences, and around 68% of those were seen once. About 60% of the sample belongs to the ten largest clones.

Flow cytometry had shown CD8+CD57+ cell expansion in the patients selected for sequencing. Every patient had a diagnosis of severe acquired aplastic anemia based on International Study of Aplastic Anemia and Agranulocytosis and Camitta criteria. Patients had received no therapy at the time of blood sampling. In the study, sorted CD4+ and CD8+ blood T cells from patients with severe aplastic anemia and from healthy subjects underwent deep sequencing of TCR repertoires. Patients were enrolled under clinicaltrials.gov protocols 00001620, 01623167, 00001397, 00071045, 00081523 and 00961064 in the USA. Ficoll-Paque density gradient centrifugation was used to isolate peripheral blood mononuclear cells. Before DNA was extracted, CD4+ and CD8+ T cells were sorted using either FACS or magnetic beads. Broader findings and caveats from the paper: About 29 CD8+ CDR3 sequences were found to be shared between patients and controls, but these sequences appeared to be highly expressed in patients and within the immunodominant clones of the patients. CD8+ Simpson's diversity did not differ significantly between patients and healthy controls (P=0.060).

The chain was built from TRBV10-3 and TRBJ1-2; TRBD1 matches 8 bases in the middle. Sequencing used sorted CD4+, CD8+, or CD8+CD57+ T cells (not recorded which) from PBMCs. The sequence was collected from a human donor with aplastic anemia. In nucleotide form, the sequence is TGTGCCATCAGTGAGACAAAAAAGACAGGGGTGTATGGCTACACCTTC. It specifies CAISETKKTGVYGYTF.